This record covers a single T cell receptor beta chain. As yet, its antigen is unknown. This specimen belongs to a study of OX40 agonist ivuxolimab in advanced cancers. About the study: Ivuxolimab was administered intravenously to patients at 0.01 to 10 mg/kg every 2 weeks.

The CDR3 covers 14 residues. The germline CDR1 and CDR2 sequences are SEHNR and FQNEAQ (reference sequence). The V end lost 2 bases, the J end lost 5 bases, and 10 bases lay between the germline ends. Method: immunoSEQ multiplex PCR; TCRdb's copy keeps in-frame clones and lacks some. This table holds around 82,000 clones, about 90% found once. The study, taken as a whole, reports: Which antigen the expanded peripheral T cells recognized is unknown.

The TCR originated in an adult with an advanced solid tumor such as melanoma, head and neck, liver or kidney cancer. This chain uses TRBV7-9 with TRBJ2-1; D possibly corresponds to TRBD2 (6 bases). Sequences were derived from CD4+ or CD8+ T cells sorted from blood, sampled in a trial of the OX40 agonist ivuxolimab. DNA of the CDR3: TGTGCCAGCAGCTTAAAGGGACTCAACAATGAGCAGTTCTTC. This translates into CASSLKGLNNEQFF. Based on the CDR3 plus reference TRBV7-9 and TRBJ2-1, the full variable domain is DTGVSQNPRHKITKRGQNVTFRCDPISEHNRLYWYRQTLGQGPEFLTYFQNEAQLEKSRLLSDRFSAERPKGSFSTLEIQRTEQGDSAMYLCASSLKGLNNEQFFGPGTRLTVL.